This TCR beta chain appears in the sequencing data of a study of blood T cell repertoires in COVID-19 (dated by TCRdb to about 2020). With regard to the full study: The collaborator samples originated in the United States, Italy and Spain and spanned the acute and convalescent phases of COVID-19. The prospective study material was composed of cDNA or gDNA derived from T cells, B-cell-depleted T cells, or PBMCs. Subjects who had been exposed to COVID-19, were actively infected with it, or had recovered from it provided the deeply sampled blood TCRbeta repertoires that made up the dataset. The repertoires were released in a freely available public database meant as a resource for research on the immune response to SARS-CoV-2. Samples were obtained from the ongoing ImmuneRACE study (first 160 participants) and from 1,200 or so subjects provided by 6 global collaborators. The sample metadata nearly always contained a de-identified subject ID, COVID-19 status, age in years and sex. Where available, HLA class I and class II types were taken from metadata supplied by the sample provider and were not determined by assay-based typing.

Collaborating institutions collected whole blood in K2EDTA tubes following their own protocols. For TCRbeta analysis, collaborator samples were shipped as frozen whole blood, as isolated PBMCs, or as DNA extracted from either sample type. Inclusive of the bounding cysteine and phenylalanine, the CDR3 is 13 residues long. Left in the record is the CDR3 DNA by itself, 39 bases read in frame from the first base. Per the germline V gene (reference sequence), LNHDA is the CDR1 and SQIVND is the CDR2. Deletion took 7 bases off V and 6 bases off J, with a span of 13 bases between the germline ends. Beyond this particular receptor, the publication reports: The amount of clinical and demographic metadata varied by source and participant and was provided uncurated.

As concerns this clone: Its cognate antigen has yet to be identified. Base quality data are lacking; no much larger clone is found one base away.

TCRbeta CDR3 regions were amplified from genomic DNA using the immunoSEQ Assay, a bias-controlled multiplex PCR. The paper's processing steps were these. Nucleated cell counts per sample were estimated from amplification of reference gene primers within the assay. Sequence reads were collapsed and filtered to measure the absolute abundance of every unique TCRbeta CDR3 rearrangement. For each sample, productive Simpson clonality was calculated by taking the square root of Simpson's diversity index across productive rearrangements. TCRdb's version of the immuneACCESS table is confined to in-frame rearrangements and falls short of the full clone set. An unresolved V gene accounts for under half of the shortfall where checked; the remainder is of unknown origin. That table is the source of V, J and clone size, and D and trimming were worked out from the DNA. The sample table holds 85,000 to 110,000 clones, of which around 82% were seen once. 10% to 15% of the sample belongs to the ten largest clones.

This chain is built from TRBV19 and TRBJ1-5; the best D guess is TRBD1, with 5 bases matching. What was sequenced was peripheral blood. The origin of this receptor is a human donor in a cohort sampled during active or convalescent COVID-19. The DNA is as follows: TGTGCCAGTACTTCAGGGTTTAGTCAGCCCCAGCATTTT. It translates to CASTSGFSQPQHF.